This record looks at one T cell receptor beta chain sequence and its context. Its specificity is unknown. This sample is drawn from a study of shared clonotypes between healthy human individuals. Overall study context: Per donor, CD8 memory used one plate, CD8 naive used two, CD4 memory used three and CD4 naive used three. Overall study results and limits: Among non-shared clonotypes, generation probabilities were lower than among those shared by all four donors.

The CDR3 has 13 amino acids. In germline, CDR1 is SGDLS, CDR2 YYNGEE. V was shortened by 3 bases and J by 8 bases, with 11 bases between the two germline ends. Terminally differentiated effector memory CD45RA+ cells were excluded by CCR7 positive selection of CD45RO-negative cells. Libraries were prepared by immunoSEQ multiplex PCR; TCRdb keeps only in-frame clonotypes and omits some of them. The table has millions of clones, over 85% seen once. This chain connects TRBV9 to TRBJ1-4; possible D gene TRBD1, 5 bases. This TCR derives from a man between 18 and 35 years old in good health. Sequencing was carried out using naive CD8+ T cells sorted from blood. CDR3 coding DNA: TGTGCCAGCAGCGCCAGGGAGGACGAAAAACTGTTTTTT. It specifies CASSAREDEKLFF.